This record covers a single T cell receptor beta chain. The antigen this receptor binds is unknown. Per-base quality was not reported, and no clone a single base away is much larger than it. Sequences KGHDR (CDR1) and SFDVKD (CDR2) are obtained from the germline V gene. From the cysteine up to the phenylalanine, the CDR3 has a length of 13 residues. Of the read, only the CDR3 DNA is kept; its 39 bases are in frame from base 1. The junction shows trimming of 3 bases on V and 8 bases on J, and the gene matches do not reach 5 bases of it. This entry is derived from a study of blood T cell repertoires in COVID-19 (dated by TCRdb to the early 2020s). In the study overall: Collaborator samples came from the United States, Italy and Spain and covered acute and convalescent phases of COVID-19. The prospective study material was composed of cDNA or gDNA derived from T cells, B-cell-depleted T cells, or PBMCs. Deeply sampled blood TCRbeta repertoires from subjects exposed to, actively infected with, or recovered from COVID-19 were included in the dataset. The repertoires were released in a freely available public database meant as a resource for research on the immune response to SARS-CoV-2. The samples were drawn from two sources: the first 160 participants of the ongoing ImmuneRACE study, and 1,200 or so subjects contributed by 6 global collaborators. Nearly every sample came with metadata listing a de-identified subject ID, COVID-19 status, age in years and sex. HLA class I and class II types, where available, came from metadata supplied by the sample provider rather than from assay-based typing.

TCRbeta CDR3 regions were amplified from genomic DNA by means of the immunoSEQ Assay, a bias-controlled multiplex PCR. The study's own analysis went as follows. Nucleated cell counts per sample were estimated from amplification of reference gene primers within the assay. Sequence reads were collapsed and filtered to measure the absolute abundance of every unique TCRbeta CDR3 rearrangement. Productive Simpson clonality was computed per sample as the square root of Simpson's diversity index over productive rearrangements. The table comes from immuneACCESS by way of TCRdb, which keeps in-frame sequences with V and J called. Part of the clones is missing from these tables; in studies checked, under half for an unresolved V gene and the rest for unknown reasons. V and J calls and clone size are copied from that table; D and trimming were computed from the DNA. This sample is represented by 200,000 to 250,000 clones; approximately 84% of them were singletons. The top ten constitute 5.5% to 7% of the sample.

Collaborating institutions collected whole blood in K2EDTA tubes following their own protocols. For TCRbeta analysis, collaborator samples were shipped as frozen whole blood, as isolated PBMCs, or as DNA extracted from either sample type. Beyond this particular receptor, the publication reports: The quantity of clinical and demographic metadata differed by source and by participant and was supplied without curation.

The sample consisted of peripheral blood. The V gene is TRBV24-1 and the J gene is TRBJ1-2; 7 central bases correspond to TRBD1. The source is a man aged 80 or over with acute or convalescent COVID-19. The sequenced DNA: TGTGCCACCAGTGATGACAGGGCTAGAGGCTACACCTTC. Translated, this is CATSDDRARGYTF.